This T cell receptor (beta chain) was profiled in a study of blood T cell repertoires in COVID-19. At the level of the study: Spain, Italy and the United States supplied samples that represented acute and convalescent COVID-19. Nucleic acid was either cDNA or gDNA, and it came from T cells, B-cell-depleted T cells, or PBMCs.

As originally analysed: Amplified reference gene primers provided the basis for estimating nucleated cell counts. Here immunoSEQ multiplex PCR was the method, and the copy in TCRdb shows in-frame clones only, minus some. Clone size and the V and J calls come from that table; the DNA yielded D and trimming. The sample has roughly 250,000 clones; about nine tenths are singletons. The sample consisted of PBMCs or T cells enriched from blood (not recorded which). This receptor was obtained from a young woman with acute COVID-19.

The CDR3, as DNA: TGTGCCAGCAGCGTCCACGTTCCGGGGGACAGGGTTCAAATGGACGACAATGAGCAGTTCTTC. This sequence encodes CASSVHVPGDRVQMDDNEQFF. The chain joins TRBV9 to TRBJ2-1; 9 bases line up with TRBD1. CDR3 length: 21 amino acids. J lost 5 bases, V lost 2 bases, and 23 bases had no gene match. Germline V gene data show CDR1 as SGDLS and CDR2 as YYNGEE.